Shown below are 5 T cell receptor beta chains from a single sample sequenced in a study of cytotoxic CD8 clonotypes in ibrutinib-treated CLL. Libraries were prepared by immunoSEQ multiplex PCR; TCRdb keeps only in-frame clonotypes and omits some of them. Of roughly 250,000 clones listed, 60% to 75% are singletons. The sequencing here drew on PBMCs, taken after 24 months of ibrutinib treatment. These receptors were obtained from a human donor with chronic lymphocytic leukemia.

CDR3 nucleotides: TGTGCCAGCAGTCCCTACGCCGGGGGTCAGCCCCAGCATTTT. Residues: CASSPYAGGQPQHF. The genes are TRBV2 and TRBJ1-5; weak D call: TRBD1 (5 bases). V lost 5 bases, J lost 6 bases, and 14 bases lay in between. Germline lookup yields CDR1 SNHLY and CDR2 FYNNEI. CDR3 length equals 14 residues.

This chain joins TRBV2 and TRBJ2-7; D is possibly TRBD2 (6 bases). Germline loops: CDR1 SNHLY, CDR2 FYNNEI. V was clipped by 6 bases and J by 0 bases, with 15 bases between them. CDR3 length: 15 amino acids. For the CDR3, the DNA is TGTGCCAGCAGCCAACATAGCGGCAGCTCCTACGAGCAGTACTTC. As protein: CASSQHSGSSYEQYF.

This clone has only a few counts. The chain couples TRBV28 to TRBJ1-2, with D possibly being TRBD1 (6 bases). Trimming took 8 bases from V and 0 from J, leaving 16 bases between them. The CDR3 is 15 amino acids. CDR1 and CDR2 (germline): MDHEN, SYDVKM. The CDR3 reads CASQGPAKANYGYTF. In nucleotides, the CDR3 is TGTGCCAGCCAGGGGCCAGCGAAGGCTAACTATGGCTACACCTTC.

This chain connects TRBV11-2 to TRBJ1-1; D is unresolved. The CDR3 runs 15 residues. Trimming removed 1 base from V and 3 bases from J, with 12 bases in between. Germline CDR1 and CDR2: SGHAT and FQNNGV. The CDR3 loop is CASSLGLSTYTEAFF. CDR3 in DNA: TGTGCCAGCAGCTTAGGGCTGAGTACCTACACTGAAGCTTTCTTT.

The rearrangement joins TRBV5-1 to TRBJ1-5; D unclear. The germline V and J ends were trimmed by 0 bases and 3 bases, with 16 bases remaining between them. This CDR3 spans 17 amino acids. CDR1 is SGHRS and CDR2 is YFSETQ in the germline V gene. CDR3 bases: TGCGCCAGCAGCTTGGGAGTAGGGCAGAGTGACAATCAGCCCCAGCATTTT. The encoded protein is CASSLGVGQSDNQPQHF.